This TCR beta chain came from a study of Ad26.COV2.S vaccination and SARS-CoV-2 variants. Study findings and constraints: Whether participants received vaccine or placebo, their non-spike TCR breadth was similar. It was vaccine recipients, not placebo recipients, who had the higher spike-specific TCR breadth.

The V end lost 0 bases, the J end lost 3 bases, and 8 bases lay between the germline ends. The CDR3 is 14 residues long. CDR1 and CDR2 from the germline V gene are SGDLS and YYNGEE. About this clone itself: The antigen is undetermined.

Treatment given: over 15 received Ad26.COV2.S at low or high dose, single or two shots; roughly five received placebo; per-sample allocation not given. It was on day 63 after the first vaccine or placebo injection that samples were taken. TCRdb keeps only in-frame clones here, not all; method: immunoSEQ multiplex PCR. The sample has hundreds of thousands of clones; 70% to 90% are singletons. This TCR was sampled from a person aged 18-60 years who received the Ad26.COV2.S COVID-19 vaccine or a placebo. The sample here was peripheral blood, taken in a trial of Ad26.COV2.S vaccine versus placebo. The rearrangement uses TRBV9 and TRBJ2-3; the D gene is possibly TRBD1 (5 bases). The CDR3 coding sequence is TGTGCCAGCAGCGTAGGGCAGGGTACAGATACGCAGTATTTT. Translating it yields CASSVGQGTDTQYF. The variable domain in full, completed from reference TRBV9 and TRBJ2-3, reads DSGVTQTPKHLITATGQRVTLRCSPRSGDLSVYWYQQSLDQGLQFLIQYYNGEERAKGNILERFSAQQFPDLHSELNLSSLELGDSALYFCASSVGQGTDTQYFGPGTRLTVL.